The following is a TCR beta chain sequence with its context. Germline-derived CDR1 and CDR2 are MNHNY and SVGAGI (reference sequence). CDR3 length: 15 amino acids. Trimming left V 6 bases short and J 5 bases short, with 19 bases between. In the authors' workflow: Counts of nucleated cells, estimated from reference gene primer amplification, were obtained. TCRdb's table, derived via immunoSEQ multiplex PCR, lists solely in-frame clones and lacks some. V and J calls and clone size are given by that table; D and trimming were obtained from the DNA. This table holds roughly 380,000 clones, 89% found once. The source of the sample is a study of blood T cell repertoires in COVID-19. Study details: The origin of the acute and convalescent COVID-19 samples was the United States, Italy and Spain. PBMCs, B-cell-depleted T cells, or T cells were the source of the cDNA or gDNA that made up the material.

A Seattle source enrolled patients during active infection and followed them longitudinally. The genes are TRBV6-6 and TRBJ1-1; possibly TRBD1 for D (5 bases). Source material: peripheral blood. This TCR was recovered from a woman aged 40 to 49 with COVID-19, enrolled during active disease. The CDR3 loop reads CASSSPGRGRTEAFF. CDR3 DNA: TGTGCCAGCAGCTCGCCCGGGAGGGGTAGAACTGAAGCTTTCTTT.